This TCR beta chain is drawn from a study of T cells after yellow fever vaccination. On the study more broadly: SMART-Seq v4 Ultra Low Input served to prepare low-cell-number fractions. Study-level points and caveats: Post-booster repertoires contained most primary-vaccination clones again (roughly 97% CD4, 85% to 90% CD8).

CDR3 length equals 15 residues. CDR1 is ENHRY and CDR2 is SYGVKD in the germline V gene. As regards this clonotype: What it binds is unknown. Mismatch with germline at one junction end may stem from a read error.

The TCR cDNA carried a universal primer site and UMIs from 5'RACE template switching. TCRdb analysed the 5' RACE reads with MiXCR anew, one entry per CDR3 protein. The sample lists fewer than 400,000 distinct CDR3 sequences; under 7.5% were seen once. The sample here was PBMCs, taken 5 days after the yellow fever booster vaccination. The rearrangement joins TRBV10-3 to TRBJ2-5; TRBD2 agrees at 7 bases. This TCR was sampled from a man aged 25 to 40 who received the YFV17D yellow fever vaccine. For the CDR3, the DNA is TGTGGCATCAGGGAGGGACTACCGCCGAAAGAGACCCAGTACTTC. Translation: CGIREGLPPKETQYF.